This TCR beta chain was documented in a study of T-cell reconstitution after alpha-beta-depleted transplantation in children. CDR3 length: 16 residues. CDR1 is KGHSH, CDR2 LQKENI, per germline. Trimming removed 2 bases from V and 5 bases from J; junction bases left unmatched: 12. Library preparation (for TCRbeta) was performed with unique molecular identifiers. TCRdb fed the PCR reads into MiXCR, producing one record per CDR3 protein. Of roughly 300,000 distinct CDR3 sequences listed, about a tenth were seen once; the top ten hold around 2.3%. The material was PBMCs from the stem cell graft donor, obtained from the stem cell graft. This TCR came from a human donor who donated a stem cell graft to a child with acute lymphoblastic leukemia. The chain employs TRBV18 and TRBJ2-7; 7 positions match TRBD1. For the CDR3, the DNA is TGTGCCAGCTCACCAAAGGGTCACAGGGGAGTTGACGAGCAGTACTTC. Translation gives CASSPKGHRGVDEQYF.